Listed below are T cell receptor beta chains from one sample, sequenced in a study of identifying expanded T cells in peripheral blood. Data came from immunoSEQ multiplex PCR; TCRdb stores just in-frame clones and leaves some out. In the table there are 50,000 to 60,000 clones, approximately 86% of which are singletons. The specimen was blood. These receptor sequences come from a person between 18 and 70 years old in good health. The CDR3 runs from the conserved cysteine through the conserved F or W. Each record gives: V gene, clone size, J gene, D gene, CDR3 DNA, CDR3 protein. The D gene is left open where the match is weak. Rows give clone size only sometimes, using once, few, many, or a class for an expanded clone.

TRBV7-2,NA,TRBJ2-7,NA,TGTGCCAGCAGCGTGACTAGTGGATCCTACGAGCAGTACTTC,CASSVTSGSYEQYF
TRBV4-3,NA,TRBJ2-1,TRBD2,TGCGCCAGCAGCCAAGTCACGACGGGACTAGCGGGACCCTACAATGAGCAGTTCTTC,CASSQVTTGLAGPYNEQFF
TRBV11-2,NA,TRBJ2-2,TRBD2,TGTGCCAGCAGTCGGGGGGTCCTAGGGACCGGGGAGCTGTTTTTT,CASSRGVLGTGELFF
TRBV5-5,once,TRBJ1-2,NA,TGTGCCAGCAGCGGCCGACCGGGAAACGGGGGCTACACCTTC,CASSGRPGNGGYTF
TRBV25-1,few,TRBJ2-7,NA,TGTGCCAGCAGTGACATGGGGTTAGGCGAGCAGTACTTC,CASSDMGLGEQYF
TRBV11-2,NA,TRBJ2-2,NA,TGTGCCAGCAGGTCAGGGTTGACCGGGGAGCTGTTTTTT,CASRSGLTGELFF
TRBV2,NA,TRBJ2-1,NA,TGTGCCAGCAGTGAACGGCTGAATAACGAGCAGTTCTTC,CASSERLNNEQFF
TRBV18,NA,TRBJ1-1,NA,TGTGCCAGCTCACCAAATATGGCTTTGAACACTGAAGCTTTCTTT,CASSPNMALNTEAFF
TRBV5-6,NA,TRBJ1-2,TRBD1,TGTGCCAGCAGGCAGGTAGGGGACAGTCACTATGGCTACACCTTC,CASRQVGDSHYGYTF
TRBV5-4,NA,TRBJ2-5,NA,TGTGCCAGCAGCTTGGCTTCGTCCGTCGGGGGATTAGAGACCCAGTACTTC,CASSLASSVGGLETQYF
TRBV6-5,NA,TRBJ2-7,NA,TGTGCCAGCAGTTACTCAAGGACGGCTGACGAGCAGTACTTC,CASSYSRTADEQYF
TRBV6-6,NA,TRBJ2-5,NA,TGTGCCAGCAACCGCGCCGGGTCCCGAATTCAAGAGACCCAGTACTTC,CASNRAGSRIQETQYF
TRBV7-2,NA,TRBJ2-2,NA,TGTGCCAGCAGTTCGCAGCGCAGCACCGGGGAGCTGTTTTTT,CASSSQRSTGELFF
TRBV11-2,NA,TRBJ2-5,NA,TGTGCCAGCAGCTTAATACTAGGGAAGACGGAAGAGACCCAGTACTTC,CASSLILGKTEETQYF
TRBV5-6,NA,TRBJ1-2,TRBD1,TGTGCCAGCAGCTCGGGACAGAGGGGCGAAGGCTACACCTTC,CASSSGQRGEGYTF
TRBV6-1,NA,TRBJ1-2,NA,TGTGCCAGCAGCGCAGGGAGCCACTTC,CASSAGSHF
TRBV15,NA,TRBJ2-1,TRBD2,TGTGCCACCAGCAGAGATTCGCTAGCGGGAGTTTCAGGGGAGCAGTTCTTC,CATSRDSLAGVSGEQFF
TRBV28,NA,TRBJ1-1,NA,TGTGCCAGCAGTTTTCCCCGGGCAGGTGTATTATACACTGAAGCTTTCTTT,CASSFPRAGVLYTEAFF
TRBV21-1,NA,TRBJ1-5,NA,TGTGCCAGCAGGGGGCATCAGCCCCAGCATTTT,CASRGHQPQHF
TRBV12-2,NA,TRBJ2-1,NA,TGTGCAAGTCGCTTAAATTTGGCGGGAGTAGGGTCCTACAATGAGCAGTTCTTC,CASRLNLAGVGSYNEQFF
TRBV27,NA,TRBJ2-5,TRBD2,TGTGCCAGCAGTTTATCGATGGGACTAGCAGAGACCCAGTACTTC,CASSLSMGLAETQYF
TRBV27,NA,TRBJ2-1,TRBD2,TGTGCCACCATTAGCGGGAGATTAAGCAATGAGCAGTTCTTC,CATISGRLSNEQFF
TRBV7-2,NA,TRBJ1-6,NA,TGTGCCAGCAGCTTGCGCAGGCAGGGTGGTAATTCACCCCTCCACTTT,CASSLRRQGGNSPLHF
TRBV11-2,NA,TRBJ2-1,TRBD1,TGTGCCAGCAGCCCAATGACAGGGGGCAGGAATGAGCAGTTCTTC,CASSPMTGGRNEQFF
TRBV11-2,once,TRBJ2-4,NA,TGTGCCAGCAGCCTCCTAGGGGTAGCCAAAAACATTCAGTACTTC,CASSLLGVAKNIQYF
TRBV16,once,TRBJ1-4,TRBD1,TGTGCCAGCAGCCAATCAGGACAGGGGAATGAAAAACTGTTTTTT,CASSQSGQGNEKLFF
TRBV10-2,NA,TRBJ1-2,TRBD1,TGCGCCAGCAGTGAGTCGAGTGAGGGACAGGGGGTCCTTAACCCCATCGGCTACACCTTC,CASSESSEGQGVLNPIGYTF
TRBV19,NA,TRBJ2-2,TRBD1,TGTGCCAGCCAGACAGGGAGTGTCACCGGGGAGCTGTTTTTT,CASQTGSVTGELFF
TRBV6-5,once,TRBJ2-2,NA,TGTGCCAGCAGTTACCGAGCCACCGGCGGGGAGCTGTTTTTT,CASSYRATGGELFF
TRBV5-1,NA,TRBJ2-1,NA,TGCGCCAGCAGCTTTAGAGGCGGCAGGCAGTTCTTC,CASSFRGGRQFF
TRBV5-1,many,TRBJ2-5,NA,TGCGCCAGCAGCTTCGTGGGGAAAGAGACCCAGTACTTC,CASSFVGKETQYF
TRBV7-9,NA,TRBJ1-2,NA,TGTGCCAGCAGCTCGCAGGCGGGCTATGGCTACACCTTC,CASSSQAGYGYTF
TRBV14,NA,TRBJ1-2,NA,TGTGCCAGCAGCCAAGGGGCAGTCGGGTATGGCTACACCTTC,CASSQGAVGYGYTF
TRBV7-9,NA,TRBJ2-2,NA,TGTGCCAGCAGCTTGGTAGGCAGCACCGGGGAGCTGTTTTTT,CASSLVGSTGELFF
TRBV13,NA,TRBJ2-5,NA,TGTGCCAGCAGCTTATCAGGGAACCAAGAGACCCAGTACTTC,CASSLSGNQETQYF
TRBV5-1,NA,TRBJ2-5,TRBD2,TGCGCCAGCAGCCGGGCCGGACTAGCGGGGGAGGAGACCCAGTACTTC,CASSRAGLAGEETQYF
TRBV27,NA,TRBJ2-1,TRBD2,TGTGCCAGCAGCCCTGCAGCGGGAGATACATACAATGAGCAGTTCTTC,CASSPAAGDTYNEQFF
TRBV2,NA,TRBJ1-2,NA,TGTGCCAGCACCAGCTCGAGAAACTATGGCTACACCTTC,CASTSSRNYGYTF
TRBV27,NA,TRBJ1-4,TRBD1,TGTGCCAGCAGGAGACAGGGGCCTAATGAAAAACTGTTTTTT,CASRRQGPNEKLFF
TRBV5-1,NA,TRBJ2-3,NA,TGCGCCAGCAGCTTCGTGATCACAGATACGCAGTATTTT,CASSFVITDTQYF